These 26 T cell receptor beta chains were all obtained from the same sample, sequenced in a study of shared clonotypes between healthy human individuals. The assay was immunoSEQ multiplex PCR, and TCRdb's table has in-frame clones only and misses some. The table shows approximately 500,000 clones, with 95% to 97% occurring only once. Input material: naive CD4+ T cells sorted from blood. Subset here: CD45RA+ positively selected. The receptors shown here come from a woman aged 25 to 39 in good health.

The chain employs TRBV6-5 and TRBJ2-7, with unresolved D. The CDR3 consists of 15 residues. From germline, CDR1 is MNHEY and CDR2 SVGAGI. V dropped 0 bases and J dropped 0 bases, with 9 bases sitting between them. The CDR3 DNA follows: TGTGCCAGCAGTTACTCGGCAGGCGGCTCCTACGAGCAGTACTTC. Its translation: CASSYSAGGSYEQYF.

The chain combines TRBV7-2 with TRBJ1-5; no clear D. This CDR3 region has 12 residues. V was shortened by 8 bases and J by 6 bases, with 11 bases between the two germline ends. In germline, CDR1 is SGHTA, CDR2 FQGNSA. The CDR3 nucleotides read TGTGCCAGCGGCCGACTCGTTCAGCCCCAGCATTTT. Its protein is CASGRLVQPQHF. Combining the CDR3 with reference TRBV7-2 and TRBJ1-5 gives the whole variable domain GAGVSQSPSNKVTEKGKDVELRCDPISGHTALYWYRQSLGQGLEFLIYFQGNSAPDKSGLPSDRFSAERTGGSVSTLTIQRTQQEDSAVYLCASGRLVQPQHFGDGTRLSIL.

This chain links TRBV29-1 with TRBJ1-2, with a possible D match to TRBD1 (6 bases). Trimming removed 7 bases from V and 5 bases from J, with 14 bases in between. The length of the CDR3 is 12 residues. Germline V lookup: CDR1 SQVTM, CDR2 ANQGSEA. The CDR3 loop is CSAQGLGYGYTF. Written as DNA, the CDR3 is TGCAGCGCACAGGGTTTAGGATATGGCTACACCTTC.

The gene calls are TRBV7-2 and TRBJ2-1; possible D gene TRBD2, 5 bases. V dropped 5 bases and J dropped 5 bases, with 19 bases sitting between them. The CDR3 consists of 16 residues. Germline V gene data show CDR1 as SGHTA and CDR2 as FQGNSA. The CDR3, as DNA: TGTGCCAGCAGCGCATACCGGGAACCGCGAAACAATGAGCAGTTCTTC. This sequence encodes CASSAYREPRNNEQFF.

This sequence joins TRBV5-5 and TRBJ2-5; TRBD1 might be the D (6 bases). V was shortened by 4 bases and J by 1 base, with 8 bases between the two germline ends. Per the germline V gene, CDR1 is SGHKS and CDR2 is YYEKEE (reference sequence). The CDR3 has 13 residues. CDR3 nucleotide sequence: TGTGCCAGCAGCGCGGACAGCCAAGAGACCCAGTACTTC. This encodes CASSADSQETQYF.

V gene TRBV25-1 combines with J gene TRBJ2-1, with a weak D call TRBD1 (5 bases). Trimming cost V 1 base and J 8 bases, with 9 bases left between them. Germline-derived CDR1 and CDR2 are MGHDK and SYGVNS. The CDR3 consists of 13 residues. The DNA for the CDR3 is TGTGCCAGCAGTGAATCCCCCAGGGATGAGCAGTTCTTC. Its translation: CASSESPRDEQFF. Filled out from reference TRBV25-1 and TRBJ2-1, the complete variable domain reads EADIYQTPRYLVIGTGKKITLECSQTMGHDKMYWYQQDPGMELHLIHYSYGVNSTEKGDLSSESTVSRIRTEHFPLTLESARPSHTSQYLCASSESPRDEQFFGPGTRLTVL.

J is TRBJ2-7 and V is TRBV28; 7 bases align to TRBD2. Germline CDR1 reads MDHEN; CDR2 reads SYDVKM. J lost 4 bases, V lost 2 bases, and 5 bases had no gene match. The length of the CDR3 is 14 residues. CDR3 sequence reads: CASSLGTTLYEQYF. The CDR3 DNA follows: TGTGCCAGCAGTTTAGGGACTACCCTATACGAGCAGTACTTC.

In DNA, the CDR3 is TGTGCCAGCAGTTTTCCCGGCTCCGGCACAGATACGCAGTATTTT. It yields the protein CASSFPGSGTDTQYF. The chain is built from TRBV28 and TRBJ2-3; D is unresolved. Looked up from germline, CDR1 is MDHEN and CDR2 is SYDVKM. This CDR3 is built from 15 residues. The V end lost 3 bases, the J end lost 1 base, and 11 bases lay between the germline ends. Looking up the rest from reference TRBV28 and TRBJ2-3 gives the full variable domain: DVKVTQSSRYLVKRTGEKVFLECVQDMDHENMFWYRQDPGLGLRLIYFSYDVKMKEKGDIPEGYSVSREKKERFSLILESASTNQTSMYLCASSFPGSGTDTQYFGPGTRLTVL.

This clone was seen a single time. The rearrangement joins TRBV9 to TRBJ1-2; D call uncertain. This CDR3 is 13 amino acids long. V lost 3 bases, J lost 4 bases, and 10 bases lay in between. Germline values: CDR1 SGDLS, CDR2 YYNGEE. Here the CDR3 DNA reads TGTGCCAGCAGCGGTCACGGTCCCTATGGCTACACCTTC. It is translated as CASSGHGPYGYTF. The variable domain in full, with the rest retrieved from reference TRBV9 and TRBJ1-2, is DSGVTQTPKHLITATGQRVTLRCSPRSGDLSVYWYQQSLDQGLQFLIQYYNGEERAKGNILERFSAQQFPDLHSELNLSSLELGDSALYFCASSGHGPYGYTFGSGTRLTVV.

The chain links TRBV20-1 to TRBJ2-1, with 9 bases that match TRBD1. Per germline, CDR1 DFQATT and CDR2 SNEGSKA (reference sequence). CDR3 length: 11 amino acids. CDR3: CLGGQGHEQFF. The CDR3 coding sequence is TGCTTAGGAGGACAGGGGCATGAGCAGTTCTTC.

V and J are TRBV28 and TRBJ2-1, with TRBD2 matching over 8 bases. The CDR3 is made up of 19 amino acids. Trimming cost V 6 bases and J 8 bases; bases outside gene matches: 24. Germline CDR1 MDHEN, CDR2 SYDVKM. The CDR3 region is CASSTRPGLAGGRFDEQFF. The CDR3 DNA is TGTGCCAGCAGCACCCGACCAGGACTAGCTGGGGGCCGGTTCGATGAGCAGTTCTTC.

The rearrangement links TRBV5-1 to TRBJ2-3, with TRBD1 matching 7 bases. Germline V CDR1 and CDR2: SGHRS, YFSETQ. The length of the CDR3 is 15 residues. The V gene end was trimmed by 0 bases and the J gene end by 2 bases; junction bases not matched to a gene: 3. The CDR3 DNA reads as TGCGCCAGCAGCTTGGTGGGACAGCTCACAGATACGCAGTATTTT. It encodes CASSLVGQLTDTQYF.

The CDR3 region is CASSGPRLTRLYNEQFF. CDR3 coding DNA: TGTGCCAGCAGTGGCCCCCGATTAACCAGGTTATACAATGAGCAGTTCTTC. This chain uses TRBV6-1 with TRBJ2-1, with D unresolved. The CDR3 extends over 17 amino acids. Germline V gives CDR1 MNHNS, CDR2 SASEGT. The ends were cut back, 4 bases at V and 4 bases at J, with 20 bases in the middle.

This chain uses TRBV2 with TRBJ2-7; D gene ambiguous. Trimming removed 3 bases from V and 7 bases from J, with 13 bases in between. CDR1 and CDR2 from the germline V gene are SNHLY and FYNNEI. This CDR3 contains 13 residues. For the CDR3, the DNA is TGTGCCAGCAGTGATCTCAGTCTCGTTGAGCAGTACTTC. Encoded protein: CASSDLSLVEQYF.

The CDR3 region is CASSASGRGDTGELFF. CDR3 nucleotide sequence: TGCGCCAGCAGTGCTAGCGGGAGGGGTGACACCGGGGAGCTGTTTTTT. The rearrangement joins TRBV5-1 to TRBJ2-2; TRBD2 aligns across 12 bases. J was trimmed by 3 bases and V by 5 bases; bases with no gene match: 5. Per the germline V gene, CDR1 is SGHRS and CDR2 is YFSETQ. The CDR3 extends over 16 amino acids.

The rearrangement joins TRBV18 to TRBJ1-1; 10 bases map to TRBD1. Germline-derived CDR1 and CDR2 are KGHSH and LQKENI. This CDR3 contains 16 residues. The V gene end was trimmed by 4 bases and the J gene end by 4 bases; junction bases not matched to a gene: 9. This CDR3 is CASSRDGDRGITEAFF. For the CDR3, the DNA is TGTGCCAGCTCACGGGACGGGGACAGGGGAATCACTGAAGCTTTCTTT.

A word on this clone: One junction end disagrees with the germline gene, perhaps due to a read error. The chain has TRBV6-1 and TRBJ1-2; 9 positions agree with TRBD1. Germline CDR1 and CDR2: MNHNS and SASEGT. The CDR3 extends over 14 amino acids. The DNA of the CDR3 is TGTGTCAGCAGTGAAGGGGACAGGGTCCATGGCTACACCTTC. It is translated as CVSSEGDRVHGYTF.

The chain combines TRBV7-2 with TRBJ1-1; TRBD1 might be the D (5 bases). CDR3 size: 14 residues. Per germline, CDR1 SGHTA and CDR2 FQGNSA. The V and J ends lost 6 bases and 10 bases respectively, with 21 bases between them. The chain's CDR3 is CASSNGSGQRGAFF. For the CDR3, the DNA is TGTGCCAGCAGTAACGGATCGGGGCAGCGCGGAGCTTTCTTT.

The chain has TRBV28 and TRBJ1-3; D is unclear. The CDR3 is made up of 13 amino acids. Per the germline V gene, CDR1 is MDHEN and CDR2 is SYDVKM. V was clipped by 7 bases and J by 4 bases, with 11 bases between them. The CDR3 DNA is TGTGCCAGCACATCCGCTTGGGGAAACACCATATATTTT. Translating gives CASTSAWGNTIYF.

The gene calls are TRBV6-4 and TRBJ2-7; D is unclear. With 6 bases removed from V and 2 bases from J, the gap between germline ends came to 11 bases. Germline V CDR1 and CDR2: MRHNA, SNTAGT. The CDR3 has 13 amino acids. CDR3 region: CASRQTITYEQYF. CDR3 nucleotides: TGTGCCAGCAGACAGACAATAACCTACGAGCAGTACTTC.

The CDR3 nucleotides are TGTGCCTGGACTACAGGGGCTAGCACAGATACGCAGTATTTT. This encodes CAWTTGASTDTQYF. The gene calls are TRBV30 and TRBJ2-3; 7 nucleotides agree with TRBD1. The trim removed 4 bases at V and 0 bases at J, leaving 4 bases unmatched. The CDR3 consists of 14 residues. Per the germline V gene, CDR1 is GTSNPN and CDR2 is SVGIG (reference sequence).

The chain couples TRBV2 to TRBJ1-5; D remains ambiguous. The CDR3 contains 15 residues. Germline V gene lookup returns CDR1 SNHLY and CDR2 FYNNEI. The V gene lost 7 bases and the J gene lost 0 bases, with 13 bases spanning the gap. CDR3 residues: CASKQNSNSNQPQHF. The CDR3 DNA reads as TGTGCCAGCAAGCAGAACAGTAATAGCAATCAGCCCCAGCATTTT.

The chain has TRBV7-9 and TRBJ1-5; 8 nucleotides line up with TRBD1. CDR1 and CDR2 from the germline V gene are SEHNR and FQNEAQ (reference sequence). CDR3 length equals 18 residues. J lost 0 bases, V lost 5 bases, and 12 bases had no gene match. The CDR3 loop is CASSPSGTGSYSNQPQHF. The CDR3 DNA sequence: TGTGCCAGCAGCCCCTCCGGGACAGGATCGTATAGCAATCAGCCCCAGCATTTT.

The CDR3 coding sequence is TGTGCCAGCAGCGACATAACCGGGACTCACGATAGCACAGATACGCAGTATTTT. Amino acid sequence: CASSDITGTHDSTDTQYF. The chain recombines TRBV7-2 with TRBJ2-3; a possible D gene is TRBD2 (6 bases). Germline values: CDR1 SGHTA, CDR2 FQGNSA. With 5 bases removed from V and 0 bases from J, the gap between germline ends came to 21 bases. This CDR3 is 18 amino acids long.

This chain joins TRBV12-5 and TRBJ1-1; no reliable D call. Germline lookup yields CDR1 LGHNT and CDR2 FRNRAP. V was cut by 7 bases and J by 6 bases, with 21 bases left in between. This CDR3 contains 15 residues. CDR3 DNA sequence: TGTGCTAGTGCCCCCCAGAAAATTGTAAGGTCTGAAGCTTTCTTT. It yields the protein CASAPQKIVRSEAFF.

This chain links TRBV7-2 with TRBJ1-3; D uncertain. The CDR3 spans 15 residues. Trimming removed 2 bases from V and 0 bases from J, with 8 bases in between. Germline V CDR1 and CDR2: SGHTA, FQGNSA. The CDR3 reads CASSLRLPSGNTIYF. The CDR3 DNA reads as TGTGCCAGCAGCTTAAGGTTGCCCTCTGGAAACACCATATATTTT.